The next 24 T cell receptor beta chains were all read from a single sample in a study of shared clonotypes between healthy human individuals (TCRdb year 2020). The library relied on the immunoSEQ multiplex PCR assay. Imported from immuneACCESS, the table was reduced by TCRdb to in-frame sequences with V and J called. These copies leave out some clones; in studies compared against another copy, an unresolved V gene accounts for under half, and the cause of the remainder is not known. This sample is represented by over a million clones; approximately 97% of them were singletons. The ten largest clones represent 1.2% of the sample. The sequenced material came from naive CD4+ T cells sorted from blood. Interpreted using the paper, the cell subset or site label stands for: CD45RA+ positively selected. These receptors originate from a man between 25 and 39 years old in good health.

The chain uses TRBV28 and TRBJ2-4; weak D call: TRBD1 (5 bases). The V gene's germline CDR1 is MDHEN and CDR2 SYDVKM. This CDR3 contains 14 residues. V lost 6 bases and J 5 bases, leaving 14 bases between the germline ends. The DNA for the CDR3 is TGTGCCAGCAGCCCACAGGCCTTGGAAAACATTCAGTACTTC. This sequence encodes CASSPQALENIQYF. The full variable domain, rest sourced from reference TRBV28 and TRBJ2-4, is DVKVTQSSRYLVKRTGEKVFLECVQDMDHENMFWYRQDPGLGLRLIYFSYDVKMKEKGDIPEGYSVSREKKERFSLILESASTNQTSMYLCASSPQALENIQYFGAGTRLSVL.

Notes on this clone: Other DNA sequences in the same sample also yield this CDR3. The chain joins TRBV5-1 to TRBJ2-2, with 7 bases that match TRBD1. Germline-derived CDR1 and CDR2 are SGHRS and YFSETQ. CDR3 length: 15 residues. Trimming took 4 bases from V and 0 from J; bases not matched to a gene: 3. CDR3 in amino acids: CASSPDRANTGELFF. CDR3 bases: TGCGCCAGCAGCCCCGACAGGGCGAACACCGGGGAGCTGTTTTTT.

The rearrangement links TRBV7-6 to TRBJ2-1; TRBD2 matches 11 bases. Germline lookup yields CDR1 SGHVS and CDR2 FNYEAQ. V lost 5 bases, J lost 4 bases, and 7 bases stayed unmatched. The CDR3 contains 16 residues. CDR3 bases: TGTGCCAGCAGCATATCCGGGACTAGCGGTTACAATGAGCAGTTCTTC. This sequence encodes CASSISGTSGYNEQFF.

The chain employs TRBV25-1 and TRBJ2-3; no clear D. CDR1 is MGHDK, CDR2 SYGVNS, per germline. V was pared by 0 bases and J by 7 bases, with 8 bases between. CDR3 length equals 13 residues. This CDR3 is CASSEYSSHTQYF. The CDR3 DNA reads as TGTGCCAGCAGTGAATATTCATCTCATACGCAGTATTTT. Combining the CDR3 with reference TRBV25-1 and TRBJ2-3 gives the whole variable domain EADIYQTPRYLVIGTGKKITLECSQTMGHDKMYWYQQDPGMELHLIHYSYGVNSTEKGDLSSESTVSRIRTEHFPLTLESARPSHTSQYLCASSEYSSHTQYFGPGTRLTVL.

The chain is built from TRBV15 and TRBJ2-5; D is uncertain. The CDR3 runs to 16 residues. With 3 bases removed from V and 3 bases from J, the gap between germline ends came to 17 bases. Looked up from germline, CDR1 is LNHNV and CDR2 is YYDKDF (reference sequence). For the CDR3, the DNA is TGTGCCACCAGCAGGGGGATCACCGCCGCGGAAGAGACCCAGTACTTC. Protein product: CATSRGITAAEETQYF.

The rearrangement uses TRBV2 and TRBJ2-3; 7 bases agree with TRBD1. V gave up 1 base and J gave up 4 bases; unmatched junction bases: 2. This CDR3 contains 14 residues. Germline V gives CDR1 SNHLY, CDR2 FYNNEI. CDR3 coding DNA: TGTGCCAGCAGTGAAGACAGGGGCCCAGATACGCAGTATTTT. It is translated as CASSEDRGPDTQYF.

Note on this clone: The junction differs from germline at one of its ends, possibly a read error. The chain links TRBV6-1 to TRBJ2-7; D possibly corresponds to TRBD1 (5 bases). CDR3 length equals 14 residues. From germline, CDR1 is MNHNS and CDR2 SASEGT. CDR3 amino acids: CASSEKGLRLSKDF. The CDR3 DNA reads as TGTGCCAGCAGTGAAAAGGGGCTCCGTTTGAGTAAGGACTTC.

V gene TRBV6-1 combines with J gene TRBJ2-7; a weak D match, TRBD2 (6 bases). Trimming shortened V by 6 bases and J by 3 bases, and 18 bases separated the two germline ends. The length of the CDR3 is 15 residues. Germline loops: CDR1 MNHNS, CDR2 SASEGT. CDR3: CASSGRVGGGYEQYF. Here the CDR3 DNA reads TGTGCCAGCAGCGGTCGGGTCGGGGGAGGCTACGAGCAGTACTTC.

The rearrangement joins TRBV28 to TRBJ2-1; D gene ambiguous. Per the germline V gene, CDR1 is MDHEN and CDR2 is SYDVKM. V was pared by 6 bases and J by 9 bases, with 24 bases between. The CDR3 has 16 amino acids. CDR3 sequence (DNA): TGTGCCAGCAGCCAAACCTCAGGCGTTTTGGTACGTGAGCAGTTCTTC. This sequence encodes CASSQTSGVLVREQFF.

The V and J genes are TRBV7-2 and TRBJ1-5, with TRBD1 matching 11 bases. Germline-derived CDR1 and CDR2 are SGHTA and FQGNSA. This CDR3 comprises 16 residues. The V and J ends lost 2 bases and 6 bases, in that order; junction bases with no gene match: 6. CDR3 loop: CASSLLPGQGGQPQHF. The CDR3 DNA follows: TGTGCCAGCAGCTTACTACCGGGACAGGGGGGTCAGCCCCAGCATTTT.

This chain uses TRBV28 with TRBJ2-7; maybe TRBD1 (6 bases). The CDR3 consists of 13 residues. Germline CDR1 MDHEN, CDR2 SYDVKM. The ends were cut back, 4 bases at V and 10 bases at J, with 17 bases in the middle. The CDR3 DNA sequence: TGTGCCAGCAGTTCGACCGAGGGGGTACGACAGTACTTC. Translated: CASSSTEGVRQYF.

This chain connects TRBV5-1 to TRBJ2-1; 8 bases map to TRBD2. CDR1 is SGHRS and CDR2 is YFSETQ in the germline V gene. V lost 4 bases to trimming and J lost 9 bases; unmatched junction nucleotides: 9. The CDR3 length is 14 residues. CDR3 region: CASSIGTREGEQFF. The CDR3 region has the DNA TGCGCCAGCAGCATCGGGACTAGGGAGGGTGAGCAGTTCTTC.

As concerns this clone: One end of the junction varies from germline; a read error may be responsible. The V call is TRBV7-9, the J call TRBJ2-7, with 8 bases that match TRBD1. The V gene's germline CDR1 is SEHNR and CDR2 FQNEAQ (reference sequence). There are 15 residues in the CDR3. The CDR3 sequence is CASSLFAGGSDEQYF. In DNA form, the CDR3 reads TGTGCCAGCAGCTTATTTGCAGGGGGCTCCGACGAGCAGTACTTC.

V is TRBV10-3 and J is TRBJ2-7; 7 bases match TRBD1. The V and J ends lost 4 bases and 0 bases, in that order; junction bases with no gene match: 6. The CDR3 has 15 amino acids. Germline-derived CDR1 and CDR2 are ENHRY and SYGVKD. DNA of the CDR3: TGTGCCATCAGTGCAAAGGGGGCCCCCTCCTACGAGCAGTACTTC. Translated: CAISAKGAPSYEQYF.

With regard to this clone: Other nucleotide sequences in the sample specify the same CDR3. V and J are TRBV15 and TRBJ1-5, with D perhaps matching TRBD1 (5 bases). The CDR3 is 14 amino acids. CDR1 LNHNV and CDR2 YYDKDF come from the germline V gene (reference sequence). Trimming left V 3 bases short and J 1 base short, with 7 bases between. The CDR3: CATSRGGSNQPQHF. CDR3 nucleotide sequence: TGTGCCACCAGCAGGGGGGGAAGCAATCAGCCCCAGCATTTT.

The sample holds one count of this clone. Other DNA sequences in the sample encode the same CDR3. The genes are TRBV7-6 and TRBJ2-1, with 10 bases identical to TRBD2. V shed 1 base and J 8 bases; nucleotides not matched to a gene: 5. Germline CDR1 is SGHVS and CDR2 is FNYEAQ. The CDR3 length is 15 residues. The CDR3 loop is CASSLGTSGSDEQFF. The CDR3 coding sequence is TGTGCCAGCAGCTTAGGGACTAGCGGAAGCGATGAGCAGTTCTTC. The full variable domain, its missing parts supplied by reference TRBV7-6 and TRBJ2-1, is GAGVSQSPRYKVTKRGQDVALRCDPISGHVSLYWYRQALGQGPEFLTYFNYEAQQDKSGLPNDRFSAERPEGSISTLTIQRTEQRDSAMYRCASSLGTSGSDEQFFGPGTRLTVL.

The chain combines TRBV2 with TRBJ2-1; TRBD1 matches 7 bases. The CDR3 length is 15 residues. V lost 6 bases and J lost 2; bases outside the gene matches: 7. Germline CDR1 reads SNHLY; CDR2 reads FYNNEI. The chain's CDR3 is CASRPQTGTYNEQFF. The CDR3 DNA follows: TGTGCCAGCAGACCGCAGACAGGGACCTACAATGAGCAGTTCTTC. The full variable domain, completed using reference TRBV2 and TRBJ2-1, is EPEVTQTPSHQVTQMGQEVILRCVPISNHLYFYWYRQILGQKVEFLVSFYNNEISEKSEIFDDQFSVERPDGSNFTLKIRSTKLEDSAMYFCASRPQTGTYNEQFFGPGTRLTVL.

The chain employs TRBV4-1 and TRBJ2-7; 8 nucleotides agree with TRBD2. This CDR3 has 15 amino acids. Germline CDR1 MGHRA, CDR2 YSYEKL. V gave up 1 base and J gave up 7 bases; unmatched junction bases: 9. The CDR3 is CASSQADGRAGEQYF. The DNA for the CDR3 is TGCGCCAGCAGCCAAGCGGACGGGAGGGCCGGAGAGCAGTACTTC.

The chain joins TRBV2 to TRBJ1-2, with 7 bases lining up with TRBD1. Per germline, CDR1 SNHLY and CDR2 FYNNEI. V lost 6 bases and J lost 6; bases outside the gene matches: 7. The CDR3 length is 13 residues. CDR3 sequence: CASRGTEGHGYTF. In nucleotides, the CDR3 is TGTGCCAGCAGAGGGACAGAGGGGCATGGCTACACCTTC.

This chain connects TRBV19 to TRBJ2-7; no reliable D call. Germline CDR1 LNHDA, CDR2 SQIVND (reference sequence). The CDR3 covers 12 residues. Deletions cut 5 bases from V and 3 bases from J, with 8 bases between. The chain's CDR3 is CASSQDNYEQYF. CDR3 DNA sequence: TGTGCCAGTAGTCAAGATAACTACGAGCAGTACTTC.

Remarks on this clone: Other DNA sequences in the sample encode the same CDR3. This rearrangement joins TRBV18 to TRBJ1-1, with no clear D. Trimming shortened V by 6 bases and J by 1 base, and 12 bases separated the two germline ends. The CDR3 spans 14 residues. Germline V lookup: CDR1 KGHSH, CDR2 LQKENI. The CDR3 sequence: CASSPLGRNTEAFF. The CDR3, as DNA: TGTGCCAGCTCCCCCCTCGGACGGAACACTGAAGCTTTCTTT.

This sequence joins TRBV5-4 and TRBJ2-1; TRBD2 aligns across 14 bases. V was pared by 0 bases and J by 9 bases, with 2 bases of the junction left unmatched. Looked up from germline, CDR1 is SGHNT and CDR2 is YYREEE (reference sequence). This CDR3 region has 15 residues. CDR3 in DNA: TGTGCCAGCAGCTTGGGACTAGCGGGAGGGCTTGAGCAGTTCTTC. This translates into CASSLGLAGGLEQFF.

The V and J genes are TRBV6-1 and TRBJ1-5, with D unresolved. In germline, CDR1 is MNHNS, CDR2 SASEGT. V dropped 5 bases and J dropped 3 bases, with 14 bases sitting between them. There are 15 residues in the CDR3. CDR3 in amino acids: CASSQRGRNNQPQHF. The CDR3 region has the DNA TGTGCCAGCAGTCAGCGAGGCAGGAACAATCAGCCCCAGCATTTT.

The chain carries TRBV28 and TRBJ2-6; D is unresolved. V was cut by 1 base and J by 2 bases, with 9 bases left in between. From germline, CDR1 is MDHEN and CDR2 SYDVKM. CDR3 size: 16 residues. The CDR3 sequence is CASSLYWGTGANVLTF. CDR3 bases: TGTGCCAGCAGTTTATATTGGGGAACTGGGGCCAACGTCCTGACTTTC.